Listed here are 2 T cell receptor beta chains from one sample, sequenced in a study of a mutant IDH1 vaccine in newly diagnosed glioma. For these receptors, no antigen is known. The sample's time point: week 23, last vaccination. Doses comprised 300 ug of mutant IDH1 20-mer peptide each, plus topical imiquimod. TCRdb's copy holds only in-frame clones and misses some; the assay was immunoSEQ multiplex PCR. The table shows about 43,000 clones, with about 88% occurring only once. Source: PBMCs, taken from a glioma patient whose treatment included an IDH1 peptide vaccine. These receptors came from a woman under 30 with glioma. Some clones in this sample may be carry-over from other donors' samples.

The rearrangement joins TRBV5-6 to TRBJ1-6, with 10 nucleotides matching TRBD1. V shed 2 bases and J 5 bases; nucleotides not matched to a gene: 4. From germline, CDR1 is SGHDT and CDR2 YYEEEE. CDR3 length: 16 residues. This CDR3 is CASSFGTGDHNSPLHF. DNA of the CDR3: TGTGCCAGCAGCTTTGGGACAGGGGATCATAATTCACCCCTCCACTTT.

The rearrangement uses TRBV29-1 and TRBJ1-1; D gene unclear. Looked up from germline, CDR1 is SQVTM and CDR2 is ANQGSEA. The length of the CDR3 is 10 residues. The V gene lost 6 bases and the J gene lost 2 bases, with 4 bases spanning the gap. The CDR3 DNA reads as TGCAGCGTCACAAACACTGAAGCTTTCTTT. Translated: CSVTNTEAFF.